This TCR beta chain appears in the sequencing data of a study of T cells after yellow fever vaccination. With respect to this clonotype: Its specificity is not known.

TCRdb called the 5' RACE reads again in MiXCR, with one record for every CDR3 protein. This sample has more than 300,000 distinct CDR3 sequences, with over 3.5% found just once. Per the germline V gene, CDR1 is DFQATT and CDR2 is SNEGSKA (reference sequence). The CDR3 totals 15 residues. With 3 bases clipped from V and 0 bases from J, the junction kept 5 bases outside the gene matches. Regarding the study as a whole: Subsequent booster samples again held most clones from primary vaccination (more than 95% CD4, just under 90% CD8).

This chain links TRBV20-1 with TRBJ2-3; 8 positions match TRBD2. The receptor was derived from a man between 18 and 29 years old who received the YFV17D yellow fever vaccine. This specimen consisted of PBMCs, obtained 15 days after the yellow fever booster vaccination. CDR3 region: CSASTGGPSTDTQYF. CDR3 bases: TGCAGTGCTAGTACGGGGGGGCCGAGCACAGATACGCAGTATTTT.